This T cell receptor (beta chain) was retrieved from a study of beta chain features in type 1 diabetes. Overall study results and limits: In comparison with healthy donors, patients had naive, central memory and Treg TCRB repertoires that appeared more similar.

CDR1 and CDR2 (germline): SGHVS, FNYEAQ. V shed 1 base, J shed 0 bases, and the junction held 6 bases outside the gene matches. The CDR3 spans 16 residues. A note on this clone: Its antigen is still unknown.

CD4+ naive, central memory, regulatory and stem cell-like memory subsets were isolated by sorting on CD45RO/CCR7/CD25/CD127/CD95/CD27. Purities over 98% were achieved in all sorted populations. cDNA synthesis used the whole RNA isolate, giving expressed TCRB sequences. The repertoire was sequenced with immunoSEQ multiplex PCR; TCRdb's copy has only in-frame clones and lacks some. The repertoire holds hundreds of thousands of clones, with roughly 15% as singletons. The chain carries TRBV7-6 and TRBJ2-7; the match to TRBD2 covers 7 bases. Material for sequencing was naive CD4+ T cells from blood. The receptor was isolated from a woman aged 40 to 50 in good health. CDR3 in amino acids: CASSLVVGGSSYEQYF. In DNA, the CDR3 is TGTGCCAGCAGCTTAGTGGTGGGAGGGAGCTCCTACGAGCAGTACTTC.